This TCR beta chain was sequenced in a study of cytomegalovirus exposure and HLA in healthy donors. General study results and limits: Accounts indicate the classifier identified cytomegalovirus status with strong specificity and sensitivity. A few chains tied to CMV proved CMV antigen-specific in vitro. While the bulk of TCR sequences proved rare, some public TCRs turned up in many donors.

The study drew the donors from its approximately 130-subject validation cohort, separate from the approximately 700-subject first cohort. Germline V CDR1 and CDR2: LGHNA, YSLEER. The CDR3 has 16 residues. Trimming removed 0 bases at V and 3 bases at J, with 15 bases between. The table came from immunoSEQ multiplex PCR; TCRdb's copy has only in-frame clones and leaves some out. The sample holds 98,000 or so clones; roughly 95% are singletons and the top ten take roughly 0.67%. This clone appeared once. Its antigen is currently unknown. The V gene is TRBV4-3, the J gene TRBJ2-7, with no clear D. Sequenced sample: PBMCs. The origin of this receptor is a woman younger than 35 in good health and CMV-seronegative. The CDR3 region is CASSQDSTEYRYEQYF. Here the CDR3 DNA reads TGCGCCAGCAGCCAAGACTCAACAGAGTACCGCTACGAGCAGTACTTC.